These 21 T cell receptor beta chains share one sample of origin, sequenced in a study of T-cell reconstitution after alpha-beta-depleted transplantation in children. Preparation of the TCRbeta library used unique molecular identifiers. From the PCR reads, TCRdb called clonotypes with MiXCR, one entry per CDR3 protein. Of some 640,000 distinct CDR3 sequences listed, around 16% are singletons. The sample was PBMCs from the stem cell graft donor, taken from the stem cell graft. These receptors were taken from a human donor who donated a stem cell graft to a child with acute myeloid leukemia.

The chain combines TRBV28 with TRBJ2-7; 7 bases line up with TRBD2. This CDR3 contains 13 residues. Looked up from germline, CDR1 is MDHEN and CDR2 is SYDVKM. With 7 bases clipped from V and 3 bases from J, the junction kept 6 bases outside the gene matches. Written as DNA, the CDR3 is TGTGCCAGCAAAGGACTAGTGAACTACGAGCAGTACGTC. Its translation is CASKGLVNYEQYV.

This clonotype occurred many times. The chain uses TRBV20-1 and TRBJ2-1; 9 nucleotides line up with TRBD2. This CDR3 comprises 13 residues. Germline trimming cut 5 bases from V and 12 bases from J; bases unmatched to any gene: 11. CDR1 is DFQATT, CDR2 SNEGSKA, per germline (reference sequence). The CDR3: CSAFPAGGGLQFF. CDR3 bases: TGCAGTGCTTTCCCAGCGGGGGGCGGCTTGCAGTTCTTC.

The rearrangement uses TRBV12-3 or TRBV12-4 and TRBJ1-6; 7 bases are a match to TRBD1. V shed 6 bases, J shed 7 bases, and the junction held 9 bases outside the gene matches. CDR3 length: 15 amino acids. The CDR3 reads CASSASGTVNSPLHF. The CDR3 DNA reads as TGTGCCAGCAGCGCCTCCGGGACAGTGAATTCACCCCTCCACTTT.

This clonotype was detected many times. The genes are TRBV20-1 and TRBJ1-1; unclear D gene. The CDR3 contains 12 residues. With 0 bases removed from V and 7 bases from J, the gap between germline ends came to 9 bases. Germline V gene lookup returns CDR1 DFQATT and CDR2 SNEGSKA (reference sequence). The CDR3 reads CSAREGEIEAFF. Written as DNA, the CDR3 is TGCAGTGCTAGAGAAGGAGAGATTGAAGCTTTCTTT.

This clonotype was observed at least ten times. The rearrangement uses TRBV20-1 and TRBJ1-5; D is perhaps TRBD1 (5 bases). This CDR3 comprises 14 residues. V was clipped by 5 bases and J by 4 bases, with 15 bases between them. Germline lookup yields CDR1 DFQATT and CDR2 SNEGSKA (reference sequence). CDR3 sequence reads: CSALAGFENQPQHF. The CDR3 coding sequence is TGCAGTGCTTTGGCAGGGTTTGAAAATCAGCCCCAGCATTTT.

This clonotype occurred many times. The V call is TRBV7-9, the J call TRBJ1-3; D is uncertain. The germline CDR1 and CDR2 sequences are SEHNR and FQNEAQ (reference sequence). CDR3 length equals 14 residues. V was pared by 7 bases and J by 0 bases, with 10 bases between. CDR3 DNA sequence: TGTGCCAGCACCTTCGCCACCTCTGGAAACACCATATATTTT. Encoded protein: CASTFATSGNTIYF.

The genes are TRBV4-3 and TRBJ1-5; D remains ambiguous. The CDR3 is made up of 15 amino acids. CDR1 and CDR2 (germline): LGHNA, YSLEER. V lost 0 bases, J lost 1 base, and 7 bases lay in between. The CDR3: CASSQDTQSNQPQHF. As DNA, the CDR3 is TGCGCCAGCAGCCAAGATACCCAGAGCAATCAGCCCCAGCATTTT.

This clonotype was seen ten or more times. The chain couples TRBV20-1 to TRBJ2-7; D gene unclear. V was pared by 7 bases and J by 3 bases, with 10 bases between. This CDR3 contains 11 residues. Germline V gives CDR1 DFQATT, CDR2 SNEGSKA (reference sequence). CDR3 protein: CSVPDRYEQYF. The CDR3 DNA reads as TGCAGTGTTCCGGACCGCTACGAGCAGTACTTC.

The V gene is TRBV5-1, the J gene TRBJ2-1; 13 bases map to TRBD2. Germline loops: CDR1 SGHRS, CDR2 YFSETQ. After removal of 4 bases from V and 2 bases from J, the junction contained 9 bases not matched to a gene. The CDR3 covers 18 residues. CDR3 sequence: CASSPGLAGAPTYNEQFF. The CDR3 DNA reads TGCGCCAGCAGCCCAGGACTAGCGGGGGCCCCCACCTACAATGAGCAGTTCTTC.

This clonotype was observed a few times. The chain recombines TRBV20-1 with TRBJ1-6; D remains unclear. Trimming removed 3 bases from V and 0 bases from J, with 15 bases in between. Germline V lookup: CDR1 DFQATT, CDR2 SNEGSKA (reference sequence). The length of the CDR3 is 17 residues. The CDR3 spells CSARGIGFSSYNSPLHF. CDR3 DNA: TGCAGTGCTAGGGGTATCGGATTCAGCTCCTATAATTCACCCCTCCACTTT.

This clonotype was observed many times. The V gene is TRBV5-1, the J gene TRBJ2-1, with a weak D call TRBD2 (6 bases). The CDR3 runs to 16 residues. Germline V gene lookup returns CDR1 SGHRS and CDR2 YFSETQ. The V end was cut by 2 bases, the J end by 0 bases, with 12 bases between. The CDR3 reads CASSLTSRVSYNEQFF. The CDR3 DNA sequence: TGCGCCAGCAGCTTAACTAGCAGGGTCTCCTACAATGAGCAGTTCTTC. The full variable domain, with the rest looked up from reference TRBV5-1 and TRBJ2-1, is KAGVTQTPRYLIKTRGQQVTLSCSPISGHRSVSWYQQTPGQGLQFLFEYFSETQRNKGNFPGRFSGRQFSNSRSEMNVSTLELGDSALYLCASSLTSRVSYNEQFFGPGTRLTVL.

The chain joins TRBV20-1 to TRBJ2-1; the D gene is possibly TRBD2 (6 bases). The V gene lost 0 bases and the J gene lost 0 bases, with 12 bases spanning the gap. CDR1 is DFQATT, CDR2 SNEGSKA, per germline (reference sequence). The CDR3 runs 16 residues. The DNA of the CDR3 is TGCAGTGCTAGAGATCGGGCGGGACCCTCCTACAATGAGCAGTTCTTC. This translates into CSARDRAGPSYNEQFF.

This clonotype was detected ten times or more. The chain uses TRBV20-1 and TRBJ1-5; D is undetermined. Trimming removed 0 bases from V and 4 bases from J, with 7 bases in between. The germline CDR1 and CDR2 sequences are DFQATT and SNEGSKA (reference sequence). The CDR3 sequence is 13 residues long. The CDR3 DNA sequence: TGCAGTGCTAGAGATATTGGGAATCAGCCCCAGCATTTT. The encoded protein is CSARDIGNQPQHF.

On this clonotype: This may be a read error, as it is one base from a much larger clone. The chain links TRBV2 to TRBJ2-3; D perhaps matches TRBD1 (5 bases). The length of the CDR3 is 13 residues. The V and J ends lost 6 bases and 1 base respectively, with 8 bases between them. Looked up from germline, CDR1 is SNHLY and CDR2 is FYNNEI. CDR3: CASRTDRTDTQYF. Here the CDR3 DNA reads TGTGCCAGCAGGACAGACCGCACAGATACGCAGTATTTT.

This clonotype was counted only a few times. The J gene is TRBJ2-7, the V gene TRBV15; a possible D gene is TRBD2 (5 bases). The CDR3 is made up of 13 amino acids. CDR1 LNHNV and CDR2 YYDKDF come from the germline V gene (reference sequence). Trimming took off 3 bases at V and 0 bases at J, with 6 bases between the two ends. The DNA for the CDR3 is TGTGCCACCAGCAGGGACTTCTCCTACGAGCAGTACGTC. It is translated as CATSRDFSYEQYV.

This clonotype has a handful of counts. This chain links TRBV12-3 or TRBV12-4 with TRBJ1-1; D gene uncertain. V lost 2 bases and J lost 6, with 7 bases in between. CDR3 length equals 12 residues. This CDR3 is CASSLFPPEAFF. For the CDR3, the DNA is TGTGCCAGCAGTTTATTTCCCCCTGAAGCTTTCTTT.

This clonotype has a count of ten or more. The chain combines TRBV10-1 with TRBJ2-3; TRBD1 matches 7 bases. The CDR3 sequence is 13 residues long. The ends lost 6 bases at V and 7 bases at J; junction bases unmatched: 7. The germline CDR1 and CDR2 sequences are WNHNN and SYGVQD (reference sequence). The CDR3 reads CASSHRGSNTQYF. The DNA for the CDR3 is TGCGCCAGCAGCCACAGGGGATCGAATACGCAGTATTTT.

This clonotype was picked up a small number of times. J is TRBJ2-1 and V is TRBV11-2; 8 nucleotides match TRBD1. Germline-derived CDR1 and CDR2 are SGHAT and FQNNGV. Trimming cost V 3 bases and J 0 bases; bases outside gene matches: 13. The CDR3 length is 19 residues. CDR3: CASSFPLTGDITSYNEQFF. CDR3 sequence (DNA): TGTGCCAGCAGCTTCCCCTTGACAGGGGACATAACCTCCTACAATGAGCAGTTCTTC.

This clonotype was seen more than once but under ten times. The J gene is TRBJ1-2, the V gene TRBV6-5; TRBD1 agrees at 8 bases. V lost 7 bases, J lost 2 bases, and 9 bases stayed unmatched. The germline CDR1 and CDR2 sequences are MNHEY and SVGAGI. The CDR3 length is 15 residues. CDR3 sequence: CASKYSGTGNYGYTF. The CDR3 bases are TGTGCCAGCAAGTATTCCGGGACAGGCAACTATGGCTACACCTTC.

In its sample, this clonotype was seen many times. The V and J genes are TRBV20-1 and TRBJ1-6; D is ambiguous. CDR1 and CDR2 (germline): DFQATT, SNEGSKA (reference sequence). Trimming left V 2 bases short and J 7 bases short, with 12 bases between. The CDR3 spans 14 residues. In DNA form, the CDR3 reads TGCAGTGCTAGAAACCCCCAGGTCAATTCACCCCTCCACTTT. Protein product: CSARNPQVNSPLHF.

The V gene is TRBV6-2 or TRBV6-3, the J gene TRBJ2-7; TRBD1 matches at 11 bases. Trimming at V came to 5 bases and at J to 3 bases, leaving 6 bases not matched to a gene. CDR3 size: 15 residues. CDR1 and CDR2 (germline): MNHEY, SVGEGT. In nucleotides, the CDR3 is TGTGCCAGCAGTCAGACGGGACAGGGGGTCTACGAGCAGTACTTC. It codes for CASSQTGQGVYEQYF.